The 22 T cell receptor beta chains in this list originate from one sample, sequenced in a study of T cell changes during pregnancy in multiple sclerosis. This table comes from immunoSEQ multiplex PCR, and its TCRdb copy is limited to in-frame clones, with some not included. The sample has under 70,000 clones; 91% are singletons. Source: peripheral blood, taken in the third trimester of pregnancy. These receptors were collected from a female donor in good health, enrolled as a control in a pregnancy study.

V usage is TRBV2 and J usage is TRBJ1-1; possibly TRBD1 for D (6 bases). This CDR3 contains 14 residues. V was clipped by 4 bases and J by 0 bases, with 9 bases between them. CDR1 is SNHLY and CDR2 is FYNNEI in the germline V gene. The CDR3 loop is CASSAAGVNTEAFF. The CDR3 coding sequence is TGTGCCAGCAGTGCGGCAGGGGTGAACACTGAAGCTTTCTTT.

This clone was found a few times. This rearrangement joins TRBV6-6 to TRBJ1-5, with D hard to call. The CDR3 length is 14 residues. The germline V gene encodes CDR1 MNHNY and CDR2 SVGAGI (reference sequence). Trimming removed 5 bases from V and 3 bases from J, with 11 bases in between. CDR3 sequence: CASSTRGVNQPQHF. The CDR3 bases are TGTGCCAGCAGTACGCGGGGAGTCAATCAGCCCCAGCATTTT.

The rearrangement joins TRBV28 to TRBJ2-1; TRBD2 is a possible D gene (5 bases). V was pared by 7 bases and J by 2 bases, with 6 bases between. CDR1 is MDHEN and CDR2 is SYDVKM in the germline V gene. CDR3 length: 12 residues. The CDR3 DNA is TGTGCCAGCACCGGGACCTACAATGAGCAGTTCTTC. Protein sequence: CASTGTYNEQFF.

The chain uses TRBV6-1 and TRBJ2-7, with a possible D match to TRBD1 (6 bases). The germline V gene has CDR1 MNHNS and CDR2 SASEGT. This CDR3 has 14 residues. V was shortened by 10 bases and J by 12 bases, with 28 bases between the two germline ends. The chain's CDR3 is CATKWDTASFRWYF. In DNA, the CDR3 is TGTGCCACCAAGTGGGACACAGCATCTTTTCGTTGGTACTTC.

The chain has TRBV4-1 and TRBJ1-1; maybe TRBD1 (5 bases). V was shortened by 3 bases and J by 1 base, with 12 bases between the two germline ends. The CDR3 totals 15 residues. Per germline, CDR1 MGHRA and CDR2 YSYEKL. The CDR3 coding sequence is TGCGCCAGCAGCCATTCAGGGAGGGCGAACACTGAAGCTTTCTTT. Translated, it gives CASSHSGRANTEAFF.

The chain couples TRBV5-6 to TRBJ2-4; D gene ambiguous. The V end lost 0 bases, the J end lost 3 bases, and 10 bases lay between the germline ends. The CDR3 is 15 amino acids. From germline, CDR1 is SGHDT and CDR2 YYEEEE. As DNA, the CDR3 is TGTGCCAGCAGCTTGGGAAGACTCTTCAAAAACATTCAGTACTTC. Translation: CASSLGRLFKNIQYF.

This chain uses TRBV19 with TRBJ1-2; D perhaps matches TRBD1 (5 bases). The CDR3 runs 14 residues. Trimming shortened V by 10 bases and J by 6 bases, and 21 bases separated the two germline ends. Germline CDR1 and CDR2: LNHDA and SQIVND (reference sequence). CDR3 sequence: CATTSGQGGDGYTF. In DNA, the CDR3 is TGTGCCACCACGTCTGGCCAGGGAGGGGATGGCTACACCTTC.

The chain's CDR3 is CAISESRNYGYTF. As DNA, the CDR3 is TGTGCCATCAGTGAGTCGCGTAACTATGGCTACACCTTC. The V call is TRBV10-3, the J call TRBJ1-2; D is unclear. Germline CDR1 reads ENHRY; CDR2 reads SYGVKD. The CDR3 runs 13 residues. Between the trimmed V and J ends, which lost 0 bases and 1 base, there was a span of 3 bases.

V and J are TRBV5-4 and TRBJ1-2, with TRBD1 matching 7 bases. With V trimmed by 0 bases and J by 1 base, 9 bases remained unmatched. The CDR3 contains 17 residues. Germline assignment: CDR1 SGHNT and CDR2 YYREEE (reference sequence). This CDR3 reads CASSLGQGRLGNYGYTF. The CDR3 DNA sequence: TGTGCCAGCAGCTTGGGACAGGGCCGGCTGGGTAACTATGGCTACACCTTC.

This chain uses TRBV7-9 with TRBJ2-2; TRBD2 matches at 7 bases. This CDR3 region has 14 residues. V was pared by 2 bases and J by 7 bases, with 4 bases of the junction left unmatched. Germline assignment: CDR1 SEHNR and CDR2 FQNEAQ (reference sequence). The CDR3 reads CASSLIASGGELFF. The CDR3 DNA follows: TGTGCCAGCAGCTTAATTGCTAGCGGCGGGGAGCTGTTTTTT.

V is TRBV30 and J is TRBJ2-3; 10 nucleotides match TRBD2. The V gene end was trimmed by 5 bases and the J gene end by 2 bases; junction bases not matched to a gene: 4. The CDR3 spans 14 residues. In germline, CDR1 is GTSNPN, CDR2 SVGIG (reference sequence). The CDR3 is CAWASGGDTDTQYF. The CDR3, as DNA: TGTGCCTGGGCTAGCGGGGGCGACACAGATACGCAGTATTTT.

This chain connects TRBV7-6 to TRBJ1-4, with 10 bases identical to TRBD1. The CDR3 loop spans 17 amino acids. Germline CDR1 reads SGHVS; CDR2 reads FNYEAQ. V shed 5 bases, J shed 7 bases, and the junction held 13 bases outside the gene matches. The chain's CDR3 is CASSTRQGAGVGEKLFF. Here the CDR3 DNA reads TGTGCCAGCAGCACTCGACAGGGGGCAGGTGTTGGTGAAAAACTGTTTTTT.

J is TRBJ2-1 and V is TRBV2, with D possibly being TRBD2 (5 bases). The CDR3 runs 14 residues. The V end was cut by 4 bases, the J end by 6 bases, with 13 bases between. Germline-derived CDR1 and CDR2 are SNHLY and FYNNEI. The CDR3 loop is CASSVFSEGNEQFF. The CDR3 DNA reads TGTGCCAGCAGTGTTTTTAGCGAGGGCAATGAGCAGTTCTTC. Full variable domain (missing parts from reference TRBV2 and TRBJ2-1): EPEVTQTPSHQVTQMGQEVILRCVPISNHLYFYWYRQILGQKVEFLVSFYNNEISEKSEIFDDQFSVERPDGSNFTLKIRSTKLEDSAMYFCASSVFSEGNEQFFGPGTRLTVL.

The gene calls are TRBV28 and TRBJ2-5, with 8 bases that match TRBD1. The CDR3 runs 13 residues. V lost 6 bases to trimming and J lost 5 bases; unmatched junction nucleotides: 5. Germline V CDR1 and CDR2: MDHEN, SYDVKM. The CDR3 spells CASRPGGAETQYF. For the CDR3, the DNA is TGTGCCAGCAGGCCAGGGGGCGCCGAGACCCAGTACTTC.

The chain combines TRBV28 with TRBJ1-5, with D unresolved. Trimming pared 8 bases from V and 7 bases from J, leaving 24 bases between. Germline CDR1 reads MDHEN; CDR2 reads SYDVKM. This CDR3 has 16 residues. Here the CDR3 reads CASVPGWVVGGQPQHF. The DNA of the CDR3 is TGTGCCAGCGTCCCAGGCTGGGTCGTAGGAGGGCAGCCCCAGCATTTT. The complete variable domain, with remaining parts taken from reference TRBV28 and TRBJ1-5, reads DVKVTQSSRYLVKRTGEKVFLECVQDMDHENMFWYRQDPGLGLRLIYFSYDVKMKEKGDIPEGYSVSREKKERFSLILESASTNQTSMYLCASVPGWVVGGQPQHFGDGTRLSIL.

The V and J genes are TRBV7-2 and TRBJ2-3, with 12 nucleotides matching TRBD2. CDR3 length: 16 residues. The germline CDR1 and CDR2 sequences are SGHTA and FQGNSA. V dropped 5 bases and J dropped 1; count of bases not matched to a gene: 4. The chain's CDR3 is CASSRWTSGGTDTQYF. CDR3 in DNA: TGTGCCAGCAGCCGTTGGACTAGCGGGGGCACAGATACGCAGTATTTT.

This chain joins TRBV20-1 and TRBJ2-5, with D unresolved. Germline V gives CDR1 DFQATT, CDR2 SNEGSKA (reference sequence). The CDR3 extends over 10 amino acids. V dropped 6 bases and J dropped 5 bases, with 7 bases sitting between them. CDR3 in amino acids: CSAPSETQYF. For the CDR3, the DNA is TGCAGTGCCCCTTCGGAGACCCAGTACTTC.

This clone was recorded a few times. CDR3 sequence (DNA): TGTGCCACCAGCGGAGGGGGGACTAGTAACTATGGCTACACCTTC. This gives the protein CATSGGGTSNYGYTF. This sequence joins TRBV15 and TRBJ1-2, with D tentatively TRBD1 (6 bases). Germline values: CDR1 LNHNV, CDR2 YYDKDF (reference sequence). CDR3 size: 15 residues. Trimming pared 5 bases from V and 1 base from J, leaving 14 bases between.

In its sample, this clone was seen once. The chain joins TRBV6-4 to TRBJ2-1, with 11 bases matching TRBD2. Trimming removed 8 bases from V and 9 bases from J; junction bases left unmatched: 6. Germline loops: CDR1 MRHNA, CDR2 SNTAGT. The CDR3 is 13 amino acids. CDR3 DNA: TGTGCCAGCGGTAGCGGGGGGGCTGGTGAGCAGTTCTTC. Translating gives CASGSGGAGEQFF.

This rearrangement joins TRBV7-2 to TRBJ2-2, with D possibly matching TRBD2 (6 bases). Trimming took off 6 bases at V and 2 bases at J, with 13 bases between the two ends. Per the germline V gene, CDR1 is SGHTA and CDR2 is FQGNSA. This CDR3 is built from 15 residues. DNA for the CDR3: TGTGCCAGCAGGGCGTTGGGGGGTAACACCGGGGAGCTGTTTTTT. Translating it yields CASRALGGNTGELFF.

The gene calls are TRBV6-6 and TRBJ1-1; TRBD1 is a possible D gene (5 bases). Germline CDR1 is MNHNY and CDR2 is SVGAGI (reference sequence). The CDR3 is made up of 13 amino acids. The V gene lost 5 bases and the J gene lost 10 bases, with 17 bases spanning the gap. The CDR3 loop is CASSTVLRGIAFF. The CDR3 DNA reads as TGTGCCAGCAGTACTGTATTAAGGGGCATAGCTTTCTTT.

The chain combines TRBV4-1 with TRBJ1-1; D is perhaps TRBD1 (6 bases). Germline V gene sequence: CDR1 MGHRA, CDR2 YSYEKL. CDR3 length equals 16 residues. Trimming pared 1 base from V and 1 base from J, leaving 13 bases between. The CDR3 is CASSQVQTDRNTEAFF. DNA for the CDR3: TGCGCCAGCAGCCAAGTCCAAACGGACAGGAACACTGAAGCTTTCTTT.